These T cell receptor beta chains were read from a single sample in a study of cytomegalovirus exposure and HLA in healthy donors. Assay used: immunoSEQ multiplex PCR; TCRdb lists only in-frame clones, some missing. The data contain roughly 75,000 clones, around 94% of them singletons. Sequencing was carried out using PBMCs. The receptor set was obtained from a woman under 30 in good health and CMV-seronegative. Each CDR3 is given without its conserved first and last residue.

v_call cdr3_aa
TRBV30 AWSHRTGGGNQPQH
TRBV27 ASSHGDTQY
TRBV4-1 ASSQGREAGNTIY
TRBV19 ASSPRGDTQY
TRBV2 ASRKDRTTNEKLF
TRBV27 ASSLAPGGGGAPSSYNEQF
TRBV6-1 ASRQGIIGNTIY
TRBV29-1 SVLGPGGETQY
TRBV4-1 ASSQVSPDTGELF
TRBV5-1 ASSPTGGQETQY
TRBV9 ASSVGGQGGTEAF
TRBV6-4 ASRVAAGNTGELF
TRBV11-2 ASSLDSRSYEQY
TRBV2 ASSDSSALNNEQF
TRBV18 ASSPERSSYEQY
TRBV4-1 ASSQGYGGNQETQY
TRBV2 ATEEGDRLSSGANVLT
TRBV27 ASSSYGTGYQPQH
TRBV27 ASSLWQGAYEQY
TRBV30 AWSSSGKDAGELF
TRBV7-9 ASSSITGGTEAF
TRBV10-2 AVTPDTENYGYT
TRBV19 ASSMGLLEAF
TRBV6-1 ASSEARLARSGELF
TRBV29-1 SVEGSGTGEIVEAF
TRBV5-1 ASSSRTGPNHLDGYT
TRBV10-1 ASRMETETNYGYT
TRBV2 ASRPPAGLNQPQH
TRBV2 ASSDPSGLVNTGELF
TRBV6-5 ASSYSGTGTYEQY
TRBV19 ASRQTGTNTEAF